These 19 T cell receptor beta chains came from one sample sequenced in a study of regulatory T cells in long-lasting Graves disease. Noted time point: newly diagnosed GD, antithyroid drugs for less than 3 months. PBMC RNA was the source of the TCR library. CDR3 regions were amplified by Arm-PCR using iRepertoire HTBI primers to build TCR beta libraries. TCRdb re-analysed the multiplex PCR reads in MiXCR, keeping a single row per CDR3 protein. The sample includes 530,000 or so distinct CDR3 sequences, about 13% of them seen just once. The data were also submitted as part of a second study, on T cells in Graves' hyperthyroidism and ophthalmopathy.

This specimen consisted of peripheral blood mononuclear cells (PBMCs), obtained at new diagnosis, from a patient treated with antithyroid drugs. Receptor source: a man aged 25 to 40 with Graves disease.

CDR3 protein: CASSLGGAGNTGELFF. The CDR3 coding sequence is TGCGCCAGCAGCTTGGGAGGGGCAGGAAACACCGGGGAGCTGTTTTTT. The rearrangement links TRBV5-1 to TRBJ2-2; tentatively, D is TRBD1 or TRBD2 (5 bases each). CDR3 length: 16 amino acids. Germline-derived CDR1 and CDR2 are SGHRS and YFSETQ. Trimming removed 0 bases at V and 2 bases at J, with 11 bases between.

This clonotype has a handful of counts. The CDR3 region is CASSQETGLQYF. The CDR3 DNA reads TGTGCCAGCAGCCAAGAGACAGGGTTACAGTATTTT. This sequence joins TRBV3-1 and TRBJ2-3; 7 nucleotides match TRBD1. The germline V gene encodes CDR1 LGHDT and CDR2 YNNKEL (reference sequence). The CDR3 runs to 12 residues. The V gene end was trimmed by 0 bases and the J gene end by 12 bases; junction bases not matched to a gene: 3.

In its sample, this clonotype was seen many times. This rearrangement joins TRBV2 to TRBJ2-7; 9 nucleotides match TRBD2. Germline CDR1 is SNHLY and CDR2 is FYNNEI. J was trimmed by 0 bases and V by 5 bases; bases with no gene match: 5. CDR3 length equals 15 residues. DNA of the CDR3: TGTGCCAGCAGTCCGCTAGCGGGATCCTCCTACGAGCAGTACTTC. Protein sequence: CASSPLAGSSYEQYF.

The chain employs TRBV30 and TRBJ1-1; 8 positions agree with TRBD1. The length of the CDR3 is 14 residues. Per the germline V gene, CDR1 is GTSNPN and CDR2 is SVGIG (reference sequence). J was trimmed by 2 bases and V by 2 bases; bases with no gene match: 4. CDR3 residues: CAWSTGGQNTEAFF. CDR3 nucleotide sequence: TGTGCCTGGAGTACAGGGGGTCAAAACACTGAAGCTTTCTTT.

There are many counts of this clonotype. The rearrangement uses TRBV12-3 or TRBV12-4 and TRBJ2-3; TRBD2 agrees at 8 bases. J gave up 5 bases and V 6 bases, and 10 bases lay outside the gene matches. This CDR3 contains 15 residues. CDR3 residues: CASSTLSGTRDTQYF. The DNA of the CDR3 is TGTGCCAGCAGCACCCTTAGCGGGACAAGAGATACGCAGTATTTT.

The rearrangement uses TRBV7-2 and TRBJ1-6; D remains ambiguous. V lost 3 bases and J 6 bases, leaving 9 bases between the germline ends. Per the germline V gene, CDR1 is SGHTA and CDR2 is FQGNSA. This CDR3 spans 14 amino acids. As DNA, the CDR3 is TGTGCCAGCAGCTTGGGATGGGGTAATTCACCCCTCCACTTT. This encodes CASSLGWGNSPLHF.

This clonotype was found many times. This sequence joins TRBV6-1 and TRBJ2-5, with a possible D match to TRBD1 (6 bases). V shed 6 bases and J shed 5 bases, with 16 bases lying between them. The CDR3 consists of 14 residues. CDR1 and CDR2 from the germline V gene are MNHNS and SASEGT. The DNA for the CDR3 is TGTGCCAGCAGCAGGGGAATGGAAGGGGAGACCCAGTACTTC. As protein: CASSRGMEGETQYF.

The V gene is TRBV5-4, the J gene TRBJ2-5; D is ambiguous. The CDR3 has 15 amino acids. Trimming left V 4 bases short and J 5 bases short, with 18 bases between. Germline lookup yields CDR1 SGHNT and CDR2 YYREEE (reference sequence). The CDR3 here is CASSSEEQVLETQYF. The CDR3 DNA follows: TGTGCCAGCAGCAGCGAGGAGCAGGTCTTGGAGACCCAGTACTTC.

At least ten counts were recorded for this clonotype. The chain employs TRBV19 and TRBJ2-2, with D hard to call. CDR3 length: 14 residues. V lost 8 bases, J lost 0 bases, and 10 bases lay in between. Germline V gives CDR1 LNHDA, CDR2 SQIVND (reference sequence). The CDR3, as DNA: TGTGCCAGTCGGGTTACCGCGAACACCGGGGAGCTGTTTTTT. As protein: CASRVTANTGELFF.

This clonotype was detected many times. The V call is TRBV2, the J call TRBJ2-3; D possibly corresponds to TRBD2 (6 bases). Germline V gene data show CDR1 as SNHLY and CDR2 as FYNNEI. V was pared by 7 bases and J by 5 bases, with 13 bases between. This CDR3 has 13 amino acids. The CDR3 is CASKGEAGDTQYF. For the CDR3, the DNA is TGTGCCAGCAAAGGGGAGGCTGGAGATACGCAGTATTTT.

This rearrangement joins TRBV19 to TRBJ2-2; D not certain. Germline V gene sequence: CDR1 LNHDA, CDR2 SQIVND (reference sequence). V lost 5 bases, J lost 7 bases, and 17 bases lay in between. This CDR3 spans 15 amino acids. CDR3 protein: CASSVPPVRGGELFF. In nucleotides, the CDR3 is TGTGCCAGTAGTGTACCGCCGGTCCGAGGCGGGGAGCTGTTTTTT.

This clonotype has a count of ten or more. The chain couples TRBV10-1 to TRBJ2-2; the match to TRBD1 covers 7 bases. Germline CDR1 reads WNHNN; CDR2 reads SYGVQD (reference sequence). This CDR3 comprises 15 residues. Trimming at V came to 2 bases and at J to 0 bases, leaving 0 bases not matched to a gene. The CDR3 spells CASSEGTANTGELFF. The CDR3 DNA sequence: TGCGCCAGCAGTGAGGGGACAGCGAACACCGGGGAGCTGTTTTTT.

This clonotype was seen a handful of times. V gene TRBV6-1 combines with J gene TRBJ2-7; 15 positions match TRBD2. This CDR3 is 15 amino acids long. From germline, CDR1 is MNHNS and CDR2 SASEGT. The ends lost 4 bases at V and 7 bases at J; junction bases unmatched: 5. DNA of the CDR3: TGTGCCAGCAGTGTCGGGACTAGCGGGGGGTGGGAGCAGTACTTC. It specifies CASSVGTSGGWEQYF.

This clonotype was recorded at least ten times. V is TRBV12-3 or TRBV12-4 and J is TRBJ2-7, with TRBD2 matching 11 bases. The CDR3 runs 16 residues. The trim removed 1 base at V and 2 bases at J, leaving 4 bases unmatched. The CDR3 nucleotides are TGTGCCAGCAGTTTAGGTTCTAGCGGGAGGCCCTACGAGCAGTACTTC. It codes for CASSLGSSGRPYEQYF.

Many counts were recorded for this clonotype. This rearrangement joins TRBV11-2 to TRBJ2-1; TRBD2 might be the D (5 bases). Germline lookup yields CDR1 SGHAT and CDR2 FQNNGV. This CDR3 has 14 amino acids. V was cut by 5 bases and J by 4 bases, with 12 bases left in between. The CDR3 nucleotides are TGTGCCAGCAGCCTAGCAGACGAGTACAATGAGCAGTTCTTC. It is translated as CASSLADEYNEQFF.

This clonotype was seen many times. This CDR3 reads CASSPFGSSRETQYF. The CDR3 coding sequence is TGTGCCAGCAGCCCCTTCGGGTCTTCGCGGGAGACCCAGTACTTC. The chain is built from TRBV3-1 and TRBJ2-5; D is undetermined. The length of the CDR3 is 15 residues. The ends were cut back, 4 bases at V and 5 bases at J, with 17 bases in the middle. Germline V CDR1 and CDR2: LGHDT, YNNKEL (reference sequence).

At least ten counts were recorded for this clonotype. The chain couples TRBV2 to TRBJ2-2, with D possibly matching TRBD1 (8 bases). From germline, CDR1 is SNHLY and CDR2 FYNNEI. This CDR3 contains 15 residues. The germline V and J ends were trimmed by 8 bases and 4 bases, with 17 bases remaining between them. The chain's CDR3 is CASGQGREGTGELFF. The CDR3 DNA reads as TGTGCCAGCGGACAGGGAAGGGAGGGCACCGGGGAGCTGTTTTTT. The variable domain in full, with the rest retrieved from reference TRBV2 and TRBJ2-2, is EPEVTQTPSHQVTQMGQEVILRCVPISNHLYFYWYRQILGQKVEFLVSFYNNEISEKSEIFDDQFSVERPDGSNFTLKIRSTKLEDSAMYFCASGQGREGTGELFFGEGSRLTVL.

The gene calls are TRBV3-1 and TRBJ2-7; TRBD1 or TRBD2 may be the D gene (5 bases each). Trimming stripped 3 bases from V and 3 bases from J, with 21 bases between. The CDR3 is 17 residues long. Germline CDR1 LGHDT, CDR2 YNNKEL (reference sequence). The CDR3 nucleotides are TGTGCCAGCAGCCAGACGCCCCTGAGGGGTACGGGCTACGAGCAGTACTTC. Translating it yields CASSQTPLRGTGYEQYF.

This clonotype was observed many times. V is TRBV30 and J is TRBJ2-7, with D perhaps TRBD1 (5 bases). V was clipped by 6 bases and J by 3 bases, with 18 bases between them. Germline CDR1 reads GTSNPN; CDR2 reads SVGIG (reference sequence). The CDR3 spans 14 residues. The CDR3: CACHRVDTDYEQYF. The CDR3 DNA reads TGTGCCTGCCACCGAGTGGACACCGACTACGAGCAGTACTTC.